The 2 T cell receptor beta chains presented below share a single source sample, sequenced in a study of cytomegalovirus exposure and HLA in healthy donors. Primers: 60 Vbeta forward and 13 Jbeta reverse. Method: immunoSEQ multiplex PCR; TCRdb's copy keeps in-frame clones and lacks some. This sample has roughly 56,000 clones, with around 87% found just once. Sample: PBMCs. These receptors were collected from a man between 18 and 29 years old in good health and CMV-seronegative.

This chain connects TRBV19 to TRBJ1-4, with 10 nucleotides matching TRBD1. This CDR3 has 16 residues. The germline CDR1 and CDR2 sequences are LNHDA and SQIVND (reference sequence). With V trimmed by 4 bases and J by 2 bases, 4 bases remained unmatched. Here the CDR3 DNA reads TGTGCCAGTAGTAGGGGACAGGGGACTACTAATGAAAAACTGTTTTTT. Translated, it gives CASSRGQGTTNEKLFF.

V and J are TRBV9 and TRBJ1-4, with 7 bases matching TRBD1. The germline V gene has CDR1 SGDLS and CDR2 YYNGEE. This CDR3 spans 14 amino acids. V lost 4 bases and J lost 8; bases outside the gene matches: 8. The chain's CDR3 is CASSPGQLPEKLFF. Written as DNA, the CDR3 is TGTGCCAGCAGCCCGGGACAGCTACCCGAAAAACTGTTTTTT.